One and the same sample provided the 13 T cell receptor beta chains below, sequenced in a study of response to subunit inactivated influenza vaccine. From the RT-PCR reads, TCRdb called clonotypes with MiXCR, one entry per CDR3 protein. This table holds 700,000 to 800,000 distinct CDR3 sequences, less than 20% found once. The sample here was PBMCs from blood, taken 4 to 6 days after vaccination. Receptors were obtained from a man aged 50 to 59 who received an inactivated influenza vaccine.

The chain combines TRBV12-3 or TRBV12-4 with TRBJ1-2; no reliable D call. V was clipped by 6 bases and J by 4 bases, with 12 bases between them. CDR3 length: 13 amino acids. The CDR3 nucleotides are TGTGCCAGCAGCCCGCCCCTTCGCTATGGCTACACCTTC. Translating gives CASSPPLRYGYTF.

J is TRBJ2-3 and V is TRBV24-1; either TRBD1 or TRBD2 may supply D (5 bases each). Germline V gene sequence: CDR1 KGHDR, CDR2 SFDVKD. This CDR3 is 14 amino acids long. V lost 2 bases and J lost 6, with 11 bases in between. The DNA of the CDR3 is TGTGCCACCAGTGATTATGGGGGTGACGATACGCAGTATTTT. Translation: CATSDYGGDDTQYF.

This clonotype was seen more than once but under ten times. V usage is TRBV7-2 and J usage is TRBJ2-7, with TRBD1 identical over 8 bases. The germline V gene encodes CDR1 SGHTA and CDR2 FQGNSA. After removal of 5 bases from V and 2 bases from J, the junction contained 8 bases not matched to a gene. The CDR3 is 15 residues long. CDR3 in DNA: TGTGCCAGCAGCCCAGTAGGACAGGGACCCTACGAGCAGTACTTC. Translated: CASSPVGQGPYEQYF.

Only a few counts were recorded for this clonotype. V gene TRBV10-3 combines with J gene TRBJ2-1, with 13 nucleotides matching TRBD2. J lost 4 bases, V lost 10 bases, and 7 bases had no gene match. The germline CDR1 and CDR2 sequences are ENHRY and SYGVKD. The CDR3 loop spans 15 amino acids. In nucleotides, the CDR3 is TGTGCCAGCGGAGGACTAGCGGGAGTGTACAATGAGCAGTTCTTC. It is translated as CASGGLAGVYNEQFF.

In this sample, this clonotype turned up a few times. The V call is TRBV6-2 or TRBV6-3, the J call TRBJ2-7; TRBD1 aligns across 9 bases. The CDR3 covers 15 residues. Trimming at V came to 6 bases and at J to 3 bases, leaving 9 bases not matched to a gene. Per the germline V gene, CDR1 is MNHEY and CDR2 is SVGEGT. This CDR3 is CASRRGQGPYYEQYF. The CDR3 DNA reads TGTGCCAGCAGAAGAGGACAGGGGCCCTACTACGAGCAGTACTTC.

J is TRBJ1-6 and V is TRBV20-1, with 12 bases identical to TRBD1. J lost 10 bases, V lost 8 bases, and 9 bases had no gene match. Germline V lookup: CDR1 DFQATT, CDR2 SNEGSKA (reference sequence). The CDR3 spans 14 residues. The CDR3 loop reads CSPRGDRGHSPLHF. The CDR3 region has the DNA TGCAGTCCCCGAGGGGACAGGGGGCACTCACCCCTCCACTTT.

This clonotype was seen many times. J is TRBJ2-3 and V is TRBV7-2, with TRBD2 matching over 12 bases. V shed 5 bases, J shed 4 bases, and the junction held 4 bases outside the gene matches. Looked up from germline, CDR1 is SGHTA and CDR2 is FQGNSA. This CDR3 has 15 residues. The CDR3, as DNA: TGTGCCAGCAGCCTACTAGCGGGGGGAGCAGATACGCAGTATTTT. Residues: CASSLLAGGADTQYF.

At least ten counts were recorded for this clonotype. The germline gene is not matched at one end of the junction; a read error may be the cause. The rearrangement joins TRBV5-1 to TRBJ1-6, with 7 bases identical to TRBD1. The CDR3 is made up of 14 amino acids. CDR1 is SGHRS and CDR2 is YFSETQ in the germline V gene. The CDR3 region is CASSLGQNNSPLHF. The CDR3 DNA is TGTGCCAGCAGTTTGGGACAGAATAATTCACCCCTCCACTTT.

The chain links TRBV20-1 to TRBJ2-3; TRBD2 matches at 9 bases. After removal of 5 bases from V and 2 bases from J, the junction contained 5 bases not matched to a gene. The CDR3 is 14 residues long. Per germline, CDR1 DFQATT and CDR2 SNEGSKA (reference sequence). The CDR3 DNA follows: TGCAGTGCTCCCGGCGGGGGGGTCACAGATACGCAGTATTTT. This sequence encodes CSAPGGGVTDTQYF.

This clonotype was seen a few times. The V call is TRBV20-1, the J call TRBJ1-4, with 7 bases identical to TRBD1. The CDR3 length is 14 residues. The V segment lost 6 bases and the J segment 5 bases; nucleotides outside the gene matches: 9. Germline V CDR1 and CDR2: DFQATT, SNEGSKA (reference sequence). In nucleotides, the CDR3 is TGCAGTGCAGCGACGACAGGGCCGAATGAAAAACTGTTTTTT. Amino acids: CSAATTGPNEKLFF.

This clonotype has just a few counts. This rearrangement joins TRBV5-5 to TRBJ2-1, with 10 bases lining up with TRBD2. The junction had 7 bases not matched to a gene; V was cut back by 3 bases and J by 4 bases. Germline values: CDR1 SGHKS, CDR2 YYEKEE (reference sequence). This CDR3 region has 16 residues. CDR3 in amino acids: CASSSSAGGLYNEQFF. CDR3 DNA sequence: TGTGCCAGCAGCTCCTCAGCGGGGGGGCTTTACAATGAGCAGTTCTTC.

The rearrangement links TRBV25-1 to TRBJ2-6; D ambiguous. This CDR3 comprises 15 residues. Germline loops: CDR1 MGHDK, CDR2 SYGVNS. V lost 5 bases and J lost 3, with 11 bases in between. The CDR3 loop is CASSPAPYGANVLTF. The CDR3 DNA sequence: TGTGCCAGCAGTCCCGCGCCTTATGGGGCCAACGTCCTGACTTTC.

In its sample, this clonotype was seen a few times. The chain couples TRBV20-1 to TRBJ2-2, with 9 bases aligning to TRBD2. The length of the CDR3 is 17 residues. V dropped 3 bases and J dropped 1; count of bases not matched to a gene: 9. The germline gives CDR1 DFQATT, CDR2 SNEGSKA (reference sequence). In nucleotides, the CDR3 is TGCAGTGCTAGCCCAACCATAGCGGGAGTGAACACCGGGGAGCTGTTTTTT. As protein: CSASPTIAGVNTGELFF.